A selection of T cell receptor beta chains follows, all from one sample in a study of CXCR3-negative and CXCR3-positive naive CD8 T cells. TCRdb derives one entry per CDR3 protein from the 5' RACE reads, leaving out DNA. The ten most abundant clones cover approximately 0.51% of a sample with over 100,000 distinct CDR3 sequences. The sample was naive CXCR3- CD8+ T cells from blood. The receptors derive from a human donor in good health. Some clones in this sample may be carry-over from other donors' samples. Each CDR3 is given with its conserved first and last residue. Fields, in order: V gene, CDR3 length, J gene, CDR3 protein.

TRBV13	15	TRBJ2-1	CASSPTHSQGDEQFF
TRBV7-9	15	TRBJ1-2	CASSSGTAFLDGYTF
TRBV20-1	16	TRBJ1-1	CSARAREEIRTGLAFF
TRBV27	15	TRBJ2-7	CASSFSGRVGYEQYF
TRBV15	15	TRBJ2-7	CATSRDMMSSYEQYF
TRBV19	14	TRBJ1-1	CASSPFDGGTEAFF
TRBV24-1	14	TRBJ2-7	CATSDPENYYEQYF
TRBV29-1	13	TRBJ2-3	CSVELGSADTQYF
TRBV2	12	TRBJ2-7	CASSDVKGEQYF
TRBV9	14	TRBJ1-1	CASSPMLGTTEAFF
TRBV28	13	TRBJ2-1	CASSFRRNNEQFF
TRBV5-4	18	TRBJ2-5	CASSLRRGRSDLGETQYF
TRBV5-6	15	TRBJ2-2	CASSSMEGLAGELFF
TRBV20-1	18	TRBJ2-1	CSARTVPGIQGWANEQFF
TRBV7-3	16	TRBJ2-7	CASSLTGTGIDYEQYF
TRBV13	15	TRBJ2-7	CASSMGLAGYYEQYF
TRBV6-2/TRBV6-3	12	TRBJ2-2	CASSYSVGELFF
TRBV7-8	14	TRBJ2-7	CASSPMQGAREQYF
TRBV7-3	19	TRBJ2-3	CASSLRTVRAGTRVDTQYF
TRBV7-8	15	TRBJ2-7	CASSLGQTISYEQYF
TRBV7-9	17	TRBJ2-2	CASSARLAGVGTGELFF
TRBV7-6	16	TRBJ2-1	CASSRYGGRSYNEQFF
TRBV6-5	16	TRBJ2-3	CASSYSPSGWPDTRYF
TRBV12-3/TRBV12-4	13	TRBJ2-5	CASSGTTKETQYF
TRBV4-3	16	TRBJ1-2	CASSQAPQGAHYGYTF
TRBV5-1	15	TRBJ2-7	CASSAGASGSFEQYF
TRBV2	12	TRBJ2-7	CASSDVLLEQYF
TRBV27	14	TRBJ1-1	CASSLSGLNTEAFF
TRBV10-3	15	TRBJ2-5	CAISGSGGHQETQYF
TRBV6-5	14	TRBJ2-7	CASSYSTTGYEQYF
TRBV7-4	17	TRBJ2-7	CASSFWVWSGNYCEQYF
TRBV19	11	TRBJ2-7	CAILRAYEQYF
TRBV7-9	15	TRBJ2-1	CASSLGGFWVDEQFF
TRBV4-1	15	TRBJ2-1	CASSPGLAEYNEQFF
TRBV7-3	13	TRBJ2-3	CASSITIADTQYF
TRBV9	14	TRBJ2-7	CASSVSSGSYEQYF
TRBV28	15	TRBJ2-7	CASSLIMTGGYEQYF
TRBV4-1	13	TRBJ2-7	CASSGQVPYEQYF
TRBV7-3	13	TRBJ2-5	CASSPLGGETQYF
TRBV7-3	15	TRBJ1-6	CASSPSGGKNSPLHF
TRBV28	15	TRBJ2-1	CASSFRGSPYNEQFF
TRBV6-5	18	TRBJ2-1	CASSRPRDRGITYNEQFF
TRBV25-1	13	TRBJ2-7	CASSDPLSYEQYF
TRBV29-1	13	TRBJ2-1	CSVEDGTYNEQFF
TRBV7-8	16	TRBJ2-3	CASSLAASGSSDTQYF
TRBV15	13	TRBJ1-2	CATSRTSPYGYTF
TRBV4-1	14	TRBJ2-2	CASSQSQGTGELFF
TRBV7-6	13	TRBJ2-7	CASSLEDGYEQYF
TRBV7-9	17	TRBJ2-1	CASSPPSDKSSYNEQFF
TRBV11-2	16	TRBJ1-6	CASSRYRAGHNSPLHF
TRBV12-3/TRBV12-4	12	TRBJ2-7	CASSFVIHEQYF
TRBV2	15	TRBJ2-1	CASSDLVAGYNEQFF
TRBV6-5	19	TRBJ2-1	CASSPIGRASGQTYNEQFF